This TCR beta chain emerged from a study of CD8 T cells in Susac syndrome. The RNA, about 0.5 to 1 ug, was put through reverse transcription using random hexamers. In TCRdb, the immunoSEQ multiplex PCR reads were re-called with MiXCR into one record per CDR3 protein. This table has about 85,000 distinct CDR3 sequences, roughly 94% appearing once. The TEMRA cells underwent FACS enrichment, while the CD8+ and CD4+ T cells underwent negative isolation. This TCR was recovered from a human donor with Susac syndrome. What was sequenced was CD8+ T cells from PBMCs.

Here the CDR3 reads CASSRRISEAYNEQFF. The CDR3 DNA is TGTGCCAGCAGCCGGAGGATTAGCGAGGCCTACAATGAGCAGTTCTTC. The chain joins TRBV14 to TRBJ2-1; possibly TRBD2 for D (5 bases). There are 16 residues in the CDR3. Trimming stripped 4 bases from V and 2 bases from J, with 15 bases between. Germline CDR1 reads SGHDN; CDR2 reads FVKESK.